This TCR beta chain comes out of a study of early stage breast cancer tumors. Study overall: Invasive lobular carcinomas made up about 30% of the 12 ER+/PR+/HER2- tumors.

Some clones are missing from TCRdb's copy, which holds only in-frame ones; the method was immunoSEQ multiplex PCR. The sample lists fewer than 50,000 clones, around 70% occurring once. The CDR3 runs 18 residues. The V gene end was trimmed by 0 bases and the J gene end by 0 bases; junction bases not matched to a gene: 7. Germline V gene sequence: CDR1 SGHNT, CDR2 YYREEE (reference sequence). This clone showed up just once. The sequence came from a person between 50 and 60 years old with breast cancer. The specimen sequenced was blood. This chain links TRBV5-4 with TRBJ2-4, with 9 bases matching TRBD1. CDR3 nucleotides: TGTGCCAGCAGCTTGGCCGGGACAGGGAACCTAGCCAAAAACATTCAGTACTTC. This gives the protein CASSLAGTGNLAKNIQYF. The full variable domain, with the rest looked up from reference TRBV5-4 and TRBJ2-4, is ETGVTQSPTHLIKTRGQQVTLRCSSQSGHNTVSWYQQALGQGPQFIFQYYREEENGRGNFPPRFSGLQFPNYSSELNVNALELDDSALYLCASSLAGTGNLAKNIQYFGAGTRLSVL.